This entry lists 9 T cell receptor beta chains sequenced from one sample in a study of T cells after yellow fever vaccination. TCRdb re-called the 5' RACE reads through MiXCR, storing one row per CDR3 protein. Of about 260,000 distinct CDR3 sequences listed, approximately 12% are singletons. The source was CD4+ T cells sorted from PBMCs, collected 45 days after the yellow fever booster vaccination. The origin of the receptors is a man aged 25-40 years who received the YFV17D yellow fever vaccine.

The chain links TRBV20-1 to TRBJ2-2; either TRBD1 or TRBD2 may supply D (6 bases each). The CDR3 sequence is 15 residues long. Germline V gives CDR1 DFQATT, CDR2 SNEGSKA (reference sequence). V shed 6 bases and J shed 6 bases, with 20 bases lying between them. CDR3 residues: CSARPGAGLAGELFF. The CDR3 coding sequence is TGCAGTGCCCGCCCGGGGGCAGGGTTGGCCGGGGAGCTGTTTTTT.

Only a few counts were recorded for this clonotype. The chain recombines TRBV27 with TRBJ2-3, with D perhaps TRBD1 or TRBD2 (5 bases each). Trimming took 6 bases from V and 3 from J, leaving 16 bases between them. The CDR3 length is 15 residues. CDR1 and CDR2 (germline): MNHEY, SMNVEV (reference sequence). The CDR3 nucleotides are TGTGCCAGCAGCGTAGGGGTAGGGAGAACAGATACGCAGTATTTT. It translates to CASSVGVGRTDTQYF.

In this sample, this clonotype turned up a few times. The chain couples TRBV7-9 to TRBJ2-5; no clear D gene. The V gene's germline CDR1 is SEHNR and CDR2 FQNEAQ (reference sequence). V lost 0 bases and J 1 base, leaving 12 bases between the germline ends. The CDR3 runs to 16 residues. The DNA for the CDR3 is TGTGCCAGCAGCTTAGCGCGCTCAGCGACCCAAGAGACCCAGTACTTC. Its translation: CASSLARSATQETQYF.

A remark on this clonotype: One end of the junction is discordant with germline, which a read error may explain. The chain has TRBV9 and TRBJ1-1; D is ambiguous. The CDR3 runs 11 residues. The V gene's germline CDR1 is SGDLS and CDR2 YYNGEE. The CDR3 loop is CASSVSKPPYF. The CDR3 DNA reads TGTGCCAGCAGCGTTAGTAAACCCCCCTACTTT.

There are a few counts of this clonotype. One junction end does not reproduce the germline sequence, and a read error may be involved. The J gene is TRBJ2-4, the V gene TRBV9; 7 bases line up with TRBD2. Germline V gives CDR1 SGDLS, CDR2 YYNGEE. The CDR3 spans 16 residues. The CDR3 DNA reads TGTGCCAGCAGCGTAGGGCTAGCGGCCCTCGAAAACACTCAGTACTTC. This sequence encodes CASSVGLAALENTQYF.

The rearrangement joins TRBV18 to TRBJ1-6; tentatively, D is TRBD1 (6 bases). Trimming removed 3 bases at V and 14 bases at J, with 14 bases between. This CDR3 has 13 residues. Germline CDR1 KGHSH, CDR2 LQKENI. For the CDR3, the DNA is TGTGCCAGCTCACCCGCGACTACAGGGTCCCTCCACTTT. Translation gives CASSPATTGSLHF.

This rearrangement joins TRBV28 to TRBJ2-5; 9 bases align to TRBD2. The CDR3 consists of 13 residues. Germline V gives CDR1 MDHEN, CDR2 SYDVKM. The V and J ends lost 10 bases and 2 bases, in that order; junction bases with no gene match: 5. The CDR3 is CATILAGQETQYF. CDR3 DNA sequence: TGTGCCACCATTCTAGCGGGGCAAGAGACCCAGTACTTC.

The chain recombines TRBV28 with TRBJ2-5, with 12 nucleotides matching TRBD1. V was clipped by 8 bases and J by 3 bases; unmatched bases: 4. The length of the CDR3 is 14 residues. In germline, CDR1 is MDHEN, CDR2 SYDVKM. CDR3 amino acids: CASLGTGGEETQYF. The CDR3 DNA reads TGTGCCAGCTTAGGGACAGGGGGCGAAGAGACCCAGTACTTC.

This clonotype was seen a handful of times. The CDR3 DNA follows: TGTGCCAGCAGCTTAGACCGGACAGGGGGTTTCAATCAGCCCCAGCATTTT. Amino acids: CASSLDRTGGFNQPQHF. The chain carries TRBV11-2 and TRBJ1-5, with 10 nucleotides matching TRBD1. V trimming: 0 bases; J trimming: 3 bases; junction bases outside the gene matches: 5. The CDR3 covers 17 residues. Germline assignment: CDR1 SGHAT and CDR2 FQNNGV.